The rows below give T cell receptor beta chains drawn from one sample of a study of regulatory T cells in long-lasting Graves disease. TCRdb reprocessed the multiplex PCR reads via MiXCR and lists one record per CDR3 protein. The sample records about 420,000 distinct CDR3 sequences, 16% being singletons. These data were also reused for a study on T cells in Graves' hyperthyroidism and ophthalmopathy.

This specimen consisted of peripheral blood mononuclear cells (PBMCs), obtained at new diagnosis, from a patient treated with antithyroid drugs. These TCRs come from a woman under 30 with Graves disease. The CDR3 runs from the conserved cysteine through the conserved F or W. Each record gives: CDR3 length, J gene, D gene, clone size, V gene, CDR3 DNA, CDR3 protein. A D gene is named only where the DNA matches it firmly. For some rows the clone size is stated as once, few or many, or as a class when expanded; others skip it.

13 TRBJ1-2 TRBD1 . TRBV6-2/TRBV6-3 TGTGCCAGGAGCCCCCGACAGGGCCGGGGCTACACCTTC CARSPRQGRGYTF
16 TRBJ1-5 TRBD1 . TRBV29-1 TGCAGCGGGACGGACAGGGGTGGGTATAGCAATCAGCCCCAGCATTTT CSGTDRGGYSNQPQHF
14 TRBJ1-1 . . TRBV28 TGTGCCAGCAGTTTCCAACAATCTGCCACTGAAGCTTTCTTT CASSFQQSATEAFF
12 TRBJ1-2 . many TRBV6-2/TRBV6-3 TGTGCCAGCAGGAAAGAGGACTATGGCTACACCTTC CASRKEDYGYTF
14 TRBJ1-5 . many TRBV20-1 TGCAGTGCTACGCAGGGATTCGGCAATCAGCCCCAGCATTTT CSATQGFGNQPQHF
15 TRBJ1-5 . . TRBV19 TGTGCCAGTAGGATAGGACAGTTAAGCAATCAGCCCCAGCATTTT CASRIGQLSNQPQHF
16 TRBJ1-3 . . TRBV9 TGTGCCAGCAGCCCAAGGGCGCCTTACTCTGGAAACACCATATATTTT CASSPRAPYSGNTIYF
19 TRBJ2-7 . many TRBV10-3 TGTGCCATCAGTGGTCCAATCCAGGGGGGGAACGCCCCAACCTACGAGCAGTACTTC CAISGPIQGGNAPTYEQYF
16 TRBJ2-1 TRBD2 many TRBV28 TGTGCCAGCAGTTCCACAGGACTAGCGGGAGAGGGTGAGCAGTTCTTC CASSSTGLAGEGEQFF
19 TRBJ2-7 TRBD1 . TRBV4-1 TGCGCCAGCAGCCAAGTTTCGTCAGGCTGGGACAGGGGGACCTACGAGCAGTACTTC CASSQVSSGWDRGTYEQYF
13 TRBJ2-1 TRBD1 . TRBV10-1 TGCGCCAGCAGTTTCCCAGGGGGCAATGAGCAGTTCTTC CASSFPGGNEQFF
15 TRBJ1-5 . many TRBV28 TGTGCCAGCAGTGCCCCGGGTGGGGGCAATCAGCCCCAGCATTTT CASSAPGGGNQPQHF
14 TRBJ2-7 TRBD1 many TRBV6-2/TRBV6-3 TGTGCCAGCAGTTACGGACAGGGGGTCTACGAGCAGTACTTC CASSYGQGVYEQYF
17 TRBJ2-1 . many TRBV12-3/TRBV12-4 TGTGCCAGCAAGTTAGGCGGAAGCCCCTCCCGCCTCAATGAGCAGTTCTTC CASKLGGSPSRLNEQFF
13 TRBJ2-1 . few TRBV2 TGTGCCAGCAGTGACAGGAGTTACAATGAGCAGTTCTTC CASSDRSYNEQFF
13 TRBJ2-7 . . TRBV7-9 TGTGCCAGCAGACCCGACAGGACCTACGAGCGGTACTTC CASRPDRTYERYF
14 TRBJ2-3 TRBD2 many TRBV5-1 TGCGCCAGCAGCTTGGATCTAGCGGTAGATACGCAGTATTTT CASSLDLAVDTQYF
16 TRBJ2-7 TRBD2 . TRBV5-1 TGCGCCAGCAGCCCGTCGGTCCAGGGAGGGTTCTACGAGCAGTACTTC CASSPSVQGGFYEQYF
17 TRBJ1-1 . . TRBV4-2 TGTGCCAGCAGCCAAGAGGCAGGGAGGCCCATGAACACTGAAGCTTTCTTT CASSQEAGRPMNTEAFF
15 TRBJ1-1 . few TRBV18 TGTGCCAGCTCACCCCCGACAGGCGGGAACACTGAAGCTTTCTTT CASSPPTGGNTEAFF
16 TRBJ1-2 TRBD1 many TRBV29-1 TGCAGCGTTGAAGAAGGGACAGGGTTTCTTGGGGGTGGCTACACCTTC CSVEEGTGFLGGGYTF
14 TRBJ2-1 TRBD2 . TRBV18 TGTTCCAGCTCATCGGGACTAGCATACAATGAGCAGTTCTTC CSSSSGLAYNEQFF
16 TRBJ2-7 TRBD2 many TRBV28 TGTGCCAGCAGTTCCCACCGGTTCGCTCTAGCGGGGGAGCAGTACTTC CASSSHRFALAGEQYF
13 TRBJ2-4 TRBD1 many TRBV10-3 TGTGCCATTGGCCCGGGACAGGGTGACATTCAGTACTTC CAIGPGQGDIQYF
15 TRBJ2-3 TRBD2 . TRBV6-2/TRBV6-3 TGTGCCAGCAGACAAACTAGCGGACCCACAGATACGCAGTATTTT CASRQTSGPTDTQYF
16 TRBJ2-3 . many TRBV7-2 TGTGCCAGCAGCTCACCCTCAACCTCTAGCACAGATACGCAGTATTTT CASSSPSTSSTDTQYF
13 TRBJ2-5 . few TRBV20-1 TGCAGTGCTCCAGACCGGGGGCAAGAGACCCAGTACTTC CSAPDRGQETQYF
14 TRBJ2-2 . few TRBV4-1 TGCGCCAGCAGCCCTCCCGGGGGTACCGGGGAGCTGTTTTTT CASSPPGGTGELFF
17 TRBJ1-5 . . TRBV5-5 TGTGCCAGCAGCTTGGGCCACAGGGATCAGAGTAATCAGCCCCAGCATTTT CASSLGHRDQSNQPQHF
13 TRBJ1-2 . many TRBV29-1 TGCAGCGTTGGAACCCGACACACTTATGGCTACACCTTC CSVGTRHTYGYTF
15 TRBJ2-3 TRBD2 . TRBV5-5 TGTGCCAGCAACCCGCGGGGGATTAGCACAGATACGCAGTATTTT CASNPRGISTDTQYF
14 TRBJ2-7 . many TRBV28 TGTGCCAGCAGTTTAACGGTAAAGGTATACGAGCAGTACTTC CASSLTVKVYEQYF
14 TRBJ1-1 . few TRBV10-2 TGCGCCAGCAGTGATTTCCAGGGGCAGACTGAAGCTTTCTTT CASSDFQGQTEAFF
15 TRBJ2-5 . . TRBV7-9 TGTGCCAGCAGCTTAGCCGGGGCTGATAGAGAGACCCAGTACTTC CASSLAGADRETQYF
15 TRBJ1-2 . many TRBV11-2 TGTGCCAGCAGCTTAGATCAGCCCTTGCCCTATGGCTACACCTTC CASSLDQPLPYGYTF
15 TRBJ1-2 . . TRBV27 TGTGCCAGCAGTTTATCGCCGGTGCCAGTCGACGGCTACACCTTC CASSLSPVPVDGYTF
17 TRBJ2-7 TRBD1 . TRBV6-2/TRBV6-3 TGTGCCAGCAGTTTACGTCCCCGGGACAGCACCTACAATGAGCAGTACTTC CASSLRPRDSTYNEQYF
19 TRBJ2-5 . . TRBV7-8 TGTGCCAGCAGCACCTTAGGGGGAGGAGGACTAGGGACCTACAATGAGCATTACTTC CASSTLGGGGLGTYNEHYF
12 TRBJ2-1 TRBD2 . TRBV20-1 TGCAGTGCCAGCGGGAGGGCGGATGAGCAGTTCTTC CSASGRADEQFF
14 TRBJ2-1 . . TRBV9 TGTGCCAGCAGCGTAAGTACAGCCTACAATGAGCAGTTCTTC CASSVSTAYNEQFF
17 TRBJ1-5 TRBD1 many TRBV27 TGTGCCAGCAGTTCGGGACAGGGAACTTATAGCAATCAGCCCCAGCATTTT CASSSGQGTYSNQPQHF
15 TRBJ2-7 TRBD2 many TRBV6-1 TGTGCCACACGAATTTTTAGCGGGAGTTTCTACGAGCAGTACTTC CATRIFSGSFYEQYF
13 TRBJ1-5 . many TRBV2 TGTGCCAGCATGGCAGAAAGCAATCAGCCCCAGCATTTT CASMAESNQPQHF
13 TRBJ1-2 . . TRBV30 TGTGCCTGGAGCGCACCCGGCCTCTCGAGCTACACCTTC CAWSAPGLSSYTF
15 TRBJ1-6 . . TRBV2 TGTGCCAGCAGTGGGCCAGGGAGGGACAATTCACCCCTCCACTTT CASSGPGRDNSPLHF
16 TRBJ2-1 . few TRBV14 TGTGCCAGCAGCCATGGGGGACCAGAACCCTACAATGAGCAGTTCTTC CASSHGGPEPYNEQFF
15 TRBJ2-1 TRBD2 many TRBV20-1 TGCAGTGCTAGGAGGTTGGCGGGAGGTGCCAATGAGCAGTTCTTC CSARRLAGGANEQFF
16 TRBJ2-6 TRBD2 many TRBV28 TGTGCCAGCAGTTTATACCGGGGGGCTGGGGCCAACGTCCTGACTTTC CASSLYRGAGANVLTF
10 TRBJ2-7 . many TRBV20-1 TGCAGTGCTGGGGAGTACGAGCAGTACTTC CSAGEYEQYF